The clone carrying this TCR beta chain was counted at least ten times. Its antigen remains unidentified. Synthesis of TCR cDNA relied on 5'RACE template switching, which attached a universal primer site and UMIs. TCRdb recomputed calls from the 5' RACE reads with MiXCR, one row per CDR3 protein. The sample carries hundreds of thousands of distinct CDR3 sequences, over 9% recorded once. The sample belongs to a study of T cells after yellow fever vaccination. General observations from the study: Contaminants from the bulk population, in the form of abundant clonotypes, could be found in FACS-sorted repertoires. Most clones from primary vaccination resurfaced after the booster (around 97% CD4, 88% CD8). It was the secondary response that reached its peak faster, day 5 versus 15, but it was weaker.

CDR1 and CDR2 from the germline V gene are SGDLS and YYNGEE. The ends were cut back, 4 bases at V and 0 bases at J, with 14 bases in the middle. CDR3 length equals 15 residues. Source: PBMCs, taken on the day of the yellow fever booster vaccination. The receptor was isolated from a man aged 25-45 years who received the YFV17D yellow fever vaccine. This chain joins TRBV9 and TRBJ2-7; TRBD1 or TRBD2 may be the D gene (5 bases each). CDR3 DNA: TGTGCCAGCAGCTCCGGGACCGCTAGCTCCTACGAGCAGTACTTC. Protein product: CASSSGTASSYEQYF.